A few counts support the clone carrying this TCR beta chain. Germline loops: CDR1 LGHDT, CDR2 YNNKEL (reference sequence). CDR3 length: 15 residues. V lost 0 bases and J lost 10, with 15 bases in between. Sequencing used immunoSEQ multiplex PCR; TCRdb keeps in-frame clones, though not all of them. The repertoire holds 150,000 or so clones, about four fifths seen once, with 13% to 15% in the top ten. The source of the sample is a study of blood T cell repertoires in COVID-19. Study-wide background: The cDNA or gDNA used as material had been derived from T cells, B-cell-depleted T cells, or PBMCs.

Sequencing input: peripheral blood. This receptor was obtained from a human donor with acute or convalescent COVID-19. The donor label of this sample is uncertain. The chain employs TRBV3-1 (or the pseudogene TRBV3-2) and TRBJ1-4; no definite D call. The CDR3 DNA follows: TGTGCCAGCAGCCAAGAGCCCGGCGCGGCGGGAAAACTGTTTTTT. Its translation is CASSQEPGAAGKLFF.